These 20 T cell receptor beta chains share one sample of origin, sequenced in a study of metastatic and nonmetastatic thyroid tumors. TCRdb re-called the PCR reads with MiXCR. The table shows under 40,000 clones, with roughly a sixth occurring only once. Not a single patient had been given any form of treatment at any point before undergoing thyroid surgery. Sequencing input: blood. The receptors originated from a male donor with papillary thyroid cancer or a benign thyroid nodule (not recorded which). Some clones in this sample may be carry-over from other donors' samples.

This clone was detected many times. This chain connects TRBV6-5 to TRBJ2-6; 9 bases align to TRBD2. The CDR3 has 17 residues. V was clipped by 0 bases and J by 2 bases; unmatched bases: 2. Germline CDR1 MNHEY, CDR2 SVGAGI. This chain's CDR3 is CASSYSLAGAGANVLTF. CDR3 DNA: TGTGCCAGCAGTTACTCGTTAGCGGGAGCTGGGGCCAACGTCCTGACTTTC.

This clone came up many times. The chain carries TRBV5-1 and TRBJ2-1; D perhaps matches TRBD2 (7 bases). Germline assignment: CDR1 SGHRS and CDR2 YFSETQ. The V gene lost 2 bases and the J gene lost 4 bases, with 13 bases spanning the gap. The CDR3 has 15 amino acids. In nucleotides, the CDR3 is TGCGCCAGCAGCTTAGGGAGGGGGGGGTACAATGAGCAGTTCTTC. This translates into CASSLGRGGYNEQFF.

V gene TRBV11-2 combines with J gene TRBJ2-7; 10 bases align to TRBD2. This CDR3 has 15 amino acids. V lost 5 bases and J lost 6; bases outside the gene matches: 10. CDR1 SGHAT and CDR2 FQNNGV come from the germline V gene. The chain's CDR3 is CASSPSAGGPVEQYF. The CDR3 DNA sequence: TGTGCCAGCAGCCCCTCAGCGGGAGGGCCGGTCGAGCAGTACTTC. Supplemented by reference TRBV11-2 and TRBJ2-7, the full variable domain reads EAGVAQSPRYKIIEKRQSVAFWCNPISGHATLYWYQQILGQGPKLLIQFQNNGVVDDSQLPKDRFSAERLKGVDSTLKIQPAKLEDSAVYLCASSPSAGGPVEQYFGPGTRLTVT.

The J gene is TRBJ2-1, the V gene TRBV18; 8 bases are shared with TRBD1. The CDR3 consists of 19 residues. The V and J ends lost 0 bases and 0 bases, in that order; junction bases with no gene match: 10. Germline V gives CDR1 KGHSH, CDR2 LQKENI. CDR3 in amino acids: CASSPPVQGDFGSYNEQFF. DNA for the CDR3: TGTGCCAGCTCACCACCGGTACAGGGGGACTTCGGCTCCTACAATGAGCAGTTCTTC.

For this clone: Since no conserved phenylalanine or tryptophan closes the CDR3, a read error is the likely cause. The gene calls are TRBV5-1 and TRBJ2-5, with 9 nucleotides matching TRBD2. Germline V lookup: CDR1 SGHRS, CDR2 YFSETQ. The CDR3 covers 14 residues. Trimming at V came to 5 bases and at J to 5 bases, leaving 7 bases not matched to a gene. The CDR3 sequence is CASRSAGGTETQYY. The CDR3 nucleotides are TGCGCCAGCAGGTCAGCGGGGGGTACCGAGACCCAGTACTAC.

Ten or more counts support this clone. The chain links TRBV19 to TRBJ2-1; unclear D gene. CDR3 length: 11 amino acids. Trimming took off 7 bases at V and 0 bases at J, with 1 base between the two ends. Germline assignment: CDR1 LNHDA and CDR2 SQIVND (reference sequence). CDR3 loop: CASTSYNEQFF. CDR3 nucleotide sequence: TGTGCCAGTACCTCCTACAATGAGCAGTTCTTC.

The chain is built from TRBV20-1 and TRBJ2-3; perhaps TRBD1 as D (6 bases). The CDR3 sequence is 16 residues long. Trimming removed 5 bases from V and 0 bases from J, with 18 bases in between. Per germline, CDR1 DFQATT and CDR2 SNEGSKA (reference sequence). CDR3 residues: CSAVTLTGYSTDTQYF. The CDR3 DNA reads TGCAGTGCTGTAACCCTGACAGGATATAGCACAGATACGCAGTATTTT.

By frequency in the sample, this clone is medium-sized. This sequence joins TRBV6-1 and TRBJ2-7; TRBD1 agrees at 11 bases. This CDR3 contains 16 residues. Trimming removed 6 bases from V and 6 bases from J; junction bases left unmatched: 13. Germline CDR1 reads MNHNS; CDR2 reads SASEGT. Written as DNA, the CDR3 is TGTGCCAGCAGCGACAGCCCCGGGACAGGGGGGCTCGAGCAGTACTTC. Its translation is CASSDSPGTGGLEQYF.

In its sample, this clone was seen many times. The chain joins TRBV12-3 or TRBV12-4 to TRBJ2-5; D ambiguous. Trimming removed 4 bases at V and 5 bases at J, with 8 bases between. The CDR3 is 12 amino acids. This chain's CDR3 is CASSSYVETQYF. For the CDR3, the DNA is TGTGCCAGCAGTTCGTATGTTGAGACCCAGTACTTC.

This clone has at least ten counts. This chain joins TRBV7-6 and TRBJ2-1; possibly TRBD1 for D (6 bases). This CDR3 comprises 15 residues. CDR1 and CDR2 (germline): SGHVS, FNYEAQ. V lost 5 bases, J lost 1 base, and 12 bases lay in between. CDR3 bases: TGTGCCAGCAGCCCCCAACAGGGATCCTACAATGAGCAGTTCTTC. Translated, it gives CASSPQQGSYNEQFF.

This clone was seen ten or more times. This chain uses TRBV5-6 with TRBJ2-2, with D perhaps matching TRBD1 or TRBD2 (5 bases each). Germline CDR1 SGHDT, CDR2 YYEEEE. The CDR3 loop spans 16 amino acids. Trimming pared 4 bases from V and 3 bases from J, leaving 16 bases between. In nucleotides, the CDR3 is TGTGCCAGCAGCAAAGGGTCCGGGGCAGACACCGGGGAGCTGTTTTTT. The encoded protein is CASSKGSGADTGELFF.

The V and J genes are TRBV12-3 or TRBV12-4 and TRBJ1-3; a possible D gene is TRBD1 (5 bases). The length of the CDR3 is 16 residues. The V end lost 6 bases, the J end lost 4 bases, and 19 bases lay between the germline ends. In DNA form, the CDR3 reads TGTGCCAGCAGGACGCCCGGAGGGGTAGTAGGAAACACCATATATTTT. Translating gives CASRTPGGVVGNTIYF.

As for this clone: It may be a read error: a sequence one base away is much more abundant. This chain uses TRBV2 with TRBJ2-1, with no clear D. Per germline, CDR1 SNHLY and CDR2 FYNNEI. The CDR3 sequence is 13 residues long. For the CDR3, the DNA is TGTGCCAGCAGTTACGGGCAGTCCAATGAGCAATTCTTC. Protein sequence: CASSYGQSNEQFF.

On this clone itself: The junction differs from germline at one of its ends, possibly a read error. The chain recombines TRBV11-2 with TRBJ2-1, with 7 bases fitting TRBD1. The germline gives CDR1 SGHAT, CDR2 FQNNGV. The CDR3 sequence is 16 residues long. Here the CDR3 reads CASSPDRMSSYNDQFF. The CDR3 nucleotides are TGTGCCAGCAGCCCGGACAGGATGAGCTCCTACAATGATCAGTTCTTC.

In this sample, this clone turned up many times. This chain connects TRBV10-2 to TRBJ1-6; TRBD1 matches 8 bases. V shed 3 bases and J 9 bases; nucleotides not matched to a gene: 4. Germline V gene data show CDR1 as WSHSY and CDR2 as SAAADI. This CDR3 region has 14 residues. DNA for the CDR3: TGCGCCAGCAGTGATGGACAGGGCTTTTCACCCCTCCACTTT. This gives the protein CASSDGQGFSPLHF.

There are many counts of this clone. CDR3 amino acids: CASKSGVAVNTGELFF. CDR3 in DNA: TGTGCCAGCAAAAGTGGAGTAGCGGTGAACACCGGGGAGCTGTTTTTT. V usage is TRBV27 and J usage is TRBJ2-2, with a possible D match to TRBD2 (6 bases). Germline V gene data show CDR1 as MNHEY and CDR2 as SMNVEV (reference sequence). The CDR3 covers 16 residues. The ends were cut back, 7 bases at V and 1 base at J, with 16 bases in the middle.

This clone has a count of ten or more. V is TRBV5-1 and J is TRBJ2-2; 11 positions match TRBD2. The CDR3 loop spans 17 amino acids. The germline V gene encodes CDR1 SGHRS and CDR2 YFSETQ. The junction had 6 bases not matched to a gene; V was cut back by 5 bases and J by 0 bases. The DNA of the CDR3 is TGCGCCAGCAGACCAAGGACTAGCGGGTCGAACACCGGGGAGCTGTTTTTT. Amino acids: CASRPRTSGSNTGELFF.

There are a few counts of this clone. Compared with germline, one end of the junction differs, possibly owing to a read error. This chain joins TRBV6-1 and TRBJ1-2; D is uncertain. The germline CDR1 and CDR2 sequences are MNHNS and SASEGT. The CDR3 consists of 14 residues. The CDR3 sequence: CVSSGDTEVYGYTF. Here the CDR3 DNA reads TGTGTCAGCAGCGGCGACACAGAAGTCTATGGCTACACCTTC.

There are many counts of this clone. V gene TRBV9 combines with J gene TRBJ2-1, with D unclear. The V gene's germline CDR1 is SGDLS and CDR2 YYNGEE. This CDR3 has 15 amino acids. V was shortened by 0 bases and J by 6 bases, with 13 bases between the two germline ends. The CDR3 nucleotides are TGTGCCAGCAGCGTAGGGGGTGGAAGTCGCAATGAGCAGTTCTTC. Translating gives CASSVGGGSRNEQFF.

This clone appeared a few times. J is TRBJ2-1 and V is TRBV27; D is possibly TRBD2 (5 bases). Trimming stripped 0 bases from V and 5 bases from J, with 11 bases between. The CDR3 runs to 15 residues. Germline values: CDR1 MNHEY, CDR2 SMNVEV (reference sequence). This CDR3 reads CASSLSRWGDNEQFF. The CDR3 DNA reads as TGTGCCAGCAGTTTATCACGCTGGGGAGACAATGAGCAGTTCTTC.